The rows below give T cell receptor beta chains drawn from one sample of a study of control samples from healthy donors and cancer patients. Sequencing was performed with immunoSEQ multiplex PCR; in TCRdb, only in-frame clones are kept and a portion is missing. The data contain about 140,000 clones, 94% of them seen just once; the ten biggest clones take up roughly 13%. What was sequenced was blood. These receptors were obtained from a man between 35 and 55 years old in good health. Each CDR3 is given with its conserved first and last residue. A D gene is named only where the DNA matches it firmly. Size values are once, few and many counts, or a class for expanded clones, and some rows have none.

clone size | J gene | V gene | D gene | CDR3 DNA | CDR3 protein
- | TRBJ2-4 | TRBV12-5 | - | TGTGCTAGTGCTCCTGAGCCAGGGACGGACATTCAGTACTTC | CASAPEPGTDIQYF
- | TRBJ2-5 | TRBV12-3/TRBV12-4 | TRBD1 | TGTGCCAGCAGTTACAGGGGTCCAGAGACCCAGTACTTC | CASSYRGPETQYF
- | TRBJ2-6 | TRBV9 | - | TGTGCCAGCAGTGGAGGGTTTTCTGGGGCCAACGTCCTGACTTTC | CASSGGFSGANVLTF
- | TRBJ2-3 | TRBV3-1/TRBV3-2 | TRBD1 | TGTGCCAGCAGCCCCAGGACAGGGGGCAACACAGATACGCAGTATTTT | CASSPRTGGNTDTQYF
- | TRBJ1-1 | TRBV6-4 | - | TGTGCCAGCAGTGGTGTCACTCGGAGGCCTGAAGCTTTCTTT | CASSGVTRRPEAFF
- | TRBJ2-7 | TRBV6-1 | - | TGTGCCAGCAGTGAAGCCCCTATACGGAATCCCCGCTACGAGCAGTACTTC | CASSEAPIRNPRYEQYF
- | TRBJ2-2 | TRBV27 | - | TGTGCCAGCAGTTTATACGGGGGCTCAGGGATTTCGGGCACCGGGGAGCTGTTTTTT | CASSLYGGSGISGTGELFF
- | TRBJ2-1 | TRBV27 | TRBD2 | TGTGCCAGCAGTTTGTCTAGCGGGAGGGGAAATGAGCAGTTCTTC | CASSLSSGRGNEQFF
- | TRBJ2-3 | TRBV29-1 | TRBD1 | TGCAGCGGGACAGGGGGGAAGCCCACAGATACGCAGTATTTT | CSGTGGKPTDTQYF
- | TRBJ2-7 | TRBV27 | TRBD2 | TGTGCCAGCAGACTAGCGGAAGACTACGAGCAGTACTTC | CASRLAEDYEQYF
- | TRBJ2-6 | TRBV5-8 | - | TGTGCCAGCAGTCAGGGGTCCCACTCTGGGGCCAACGTCCTGACTTTC | CASSQGSHSGANVLTF
- | TRBJ2-5 | TRBV5-4 | - | TGTGCCAGCAGCCGAAAAGAGACCCAGTACTTC | CASSRKETQYF
- | TRBJ2-1 | TRBV5-4 | TRBD1 | TGTGCCAGCAGCAAGACAGGGATCTCGTCCTACAATGAGCAGTTCTTC | CASSKTGISSYNEQFF
- | TRBJ2-7 | TRBV11-2 | TRBD1 | TGTGCCAGCAGCTCCGGGACAGCCGAGTACTTC | CASSSGTAEYF
few | TRBJ1-1 | TRBV5-4 | TRBD1 | TGTGCCAGCAGCCCCAGACAGGGGATGAACACTGAAGCTTTCTTT | CASSPRQGMNTEAFF
- | TRBJ1-1 | TRBV5-5 | - | TGTGCCAGCAGCTTCCGACAGCACACTGAAGCTTTCTTT | CASSFRQHTEAFF
- | TRBJ2-1 | TRBV3-1/TRBV3-2 | - | TGTGCCAGCAGCCTCCGTGGGTCGTCCGAGCAGTTCTTC | CASSLRGSSEQFF
medium-sized | TRBJ2-5 | TRBV12-3/TRBV12-4 | - | TGTGCCAGCAGTTCCCTCAAAGGGACCCAGTACTTC | CASSSLKGTQYF
- | TRBJ1-2 | TRBV19 | TRBD1 | TGTGCCAGTAGTATGGGACAGGGTGGCTATGGCTACACCTTC | CASSMGQGGYGYTF
- | TRBJ2-5 | TRBV2 | TRBD2 | TGTGCCAGCAGGAGACTAGCGGAGCAAGAGACCCAGTACTTC | CASRRLAEQETQYF
- | TRBJ2-3 | TRBV6-2/TRBV6-3 | - | TGTGCCAGCAGTTACTCTGGGTTTACCAGCACAGATACGCAGTATTTT | CASSYSGFTSTDTQYF
- | TRBJ1-2 | TRBV5-8 | TRBD1 | TGTGCCAGCAGCGTCCAGGGGGCGAATGACTATGGCTACACCTTC | CASSVQGANDYGYTF
once | TRBJ2-1 | TRBV18 | - | TGTGCCAGCTCACCACCGGGCGGGTCCTACAATGAGCAGTTCTTC | CASSPPGGSYNEQFF
once | TRBJ2-7 | TRBV19 | TRBD1 | TGTGCCAGTAATTCCGGGGACAGCTCGGACGAGCAGTACTTC | CASNSGDSSDEQYF
- | TRBJ2-7 | TRBV7-9 | TRBD2 | TGTGCCAGCAGTCTACTAGCGGGGGATTTAGTTTACGAGCAGTACTTC | CASSLLAGDLVYEQYF
- | TRBJ1-1 | TRBV10-1 | - | TGCGCCAGCAGTGAGGGGGGCACTGAAGCTTTCTTT | CASSEGGTEAFF
- | TRBJ2-1 | TRBV7-3 | TRBD2 | TGTGCCAGCAGCCCCGGGTCTAGCGGGGGGCGTGAGCAGTTCTTC | CASSPGSSGGREQFF
- | TRBJ1-4 | TRBV7-2 | - | TGTGCCAGCAGCTTAGGCCAGGGCGGTGAAAAACTGTTTTTT | CASSLGQGGEKLFF
- | TRBJ2-7 | TRBV6-1 | - | TGTGCCAGCAGTGACCTCACTTACGAGCAGTACTTC | CASSDLTYEQYF
- | TRBJ2-1 | TRBV7-9 | TRBD2 | TGTGCCAGCAGCACTCTAGCGGGAGGGCCCAGTACCTACAATGAGCAGTTCTTC | CASSTLAGGPSTYNEQFF
- | TRBJ1-5 | TRBV29-1 | TRBD1 | TGCAGCGCCAAGACAGGGGACAGCAATCAGCCCCAGCATTTT | CSAKTGDSNQPQHF
- | TRBJ2-7 | TRBV5-1 | - | TGCGCCAGCAGCTCGAGTGGGTATTACGAGCAGTACTTC | CASSSSGYYEQYF
- | TRBJ2-1 | TRBV6-5 | TRBD1 | TGTGCCAGCAGTCAACAGGGGGACTACAATGAGCAGTTCTTC | CASSQQGDYNEQFF
- | TRBJ2-1 | TRBV2 | TRBD1 | TGTGCCAGCAACAGGGGGCCCTACAATGAGCAGTTCTTC | CASNRGPYNEQFF
- | TRBJ2-5 | TRBV4-1 | TRBD1 | TGCGCCAGCAGCCAAGGGGGCGGGACAGGGGGTAAAGAGACCCAGTACTTC | CASSQGGGTGGKETQYF
- | TRBJ1-3 | TRBV25-1 | - | TGTGCCAGCAGTGAATTCAGGGAAGGGGGAAACACCATATATTTT | CASSEFREGGNTIYF
once | TRBJ2-1 | TRBV7-3 | TRBD1 | TGTGCCAGCGGCCCTCAGGGACAGGGGTACAATGAGCAGTTCTTC | CASGPQGQGYNEQFF
once | TRBJ2-4 | TRBV5-4 | TRBD1 | TGTGCCAGCAGCTACCGGGACAGAAACATTCAGTACTTC | CASSYRDRNIQYF
- | TRBJ2-7 | TRBV21-1 | - | TGTGCCAGCAGCCGTCCGGGACTAGCGGGAGGGCCCGGGTACGAGCAGTACTTC | CASSRPGLAGGPGYEQYF
- | TRBJ1-5 | TRBV10-3 | TRBD1 | TGTGCCATCAGTGGGACAGGGGGCATGGGTCAGCCCCAGCATTTT | CAISGTGGMGQPQHF
- | TRBJ1-1 | TRBV6-5 | - | TGTGCCAGCAGTTACAGGGATGACACTGAAGCTTTCTTT | CASSYRDDTEAFF
- | TRBJ2-3 | TRBV4-3 | TRBD2 | TGCGCCAGCAGCCAAGATTGGCTAGCGGGGGGGCGTCAGTATTTT | CASSQDWLAGGRQYF
- | TRBJ1-1 | TRBV7-3 | - | TGTGCCAGCAGCTCCGGACAACTCATGAACACTGAAGCTTTCTTT | CASSSGQLMNTEAFF
- | TRBJ1-5 | TRBV27 | TRBD1 | TGTGCCAGCAGTTCACTCAGGGGGCGCGGAAGCAATCAGCCCCAGCATTTT | CASSSLRGRGSNQPQHF
- | TRBJ1-2 | TRBV29-1 | TRBD1 | TGCAGCGTTAAGGGGATAGGACAGGGGACTTTTTTCTATGGCTACACCTTC | CSVKGIGQGTFFYGYTF